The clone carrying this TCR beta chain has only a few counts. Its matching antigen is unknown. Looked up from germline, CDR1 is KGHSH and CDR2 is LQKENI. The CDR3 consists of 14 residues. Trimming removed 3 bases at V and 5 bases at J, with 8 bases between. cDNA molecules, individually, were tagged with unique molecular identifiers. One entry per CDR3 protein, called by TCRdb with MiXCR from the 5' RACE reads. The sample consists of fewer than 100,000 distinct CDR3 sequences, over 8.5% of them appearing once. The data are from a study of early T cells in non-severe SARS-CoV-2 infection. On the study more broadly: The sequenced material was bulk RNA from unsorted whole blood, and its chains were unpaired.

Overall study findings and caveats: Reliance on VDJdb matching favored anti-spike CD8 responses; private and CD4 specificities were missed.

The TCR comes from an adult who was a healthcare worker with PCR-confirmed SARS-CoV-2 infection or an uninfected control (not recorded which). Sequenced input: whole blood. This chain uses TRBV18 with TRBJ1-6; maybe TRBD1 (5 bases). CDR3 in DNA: TGTGCCAGCTCACCCGGGACCAATAATTCACCCCTCCACTTT. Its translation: CASSPGTNNSPLHF.